This TCR beta chain was documented in a study of T-cell memory formation after mild COVID-19. Study in general: Largely, TCR clusters stayed within a single donor.

CDR3 length: 17 residues. V was trimmed by 4 bases and J by 5 bases, leaving 24 bases between them. Germline V gives CDR1 SGHRS, CDR2 YFSETQ. Employing constant-segment primers, 5'RACE generated TCR alpha and TCR beta cDNA libraries bearing sample barcodes and UMIs. A single record per CDR3 protein comes from TCRdb applying MiXCR to the 5' RACE reads. The sample shows 250,000 to 350,000 distinct CDR3 sequences, around 15% of them seen only once. Only a few counts were recorded for this clonotype. The sample consisted of PBMCs or a T cell subset sorted from them (not recorded which). This sequence originates from a man aged 18 to 35 who had mild COVID-19 (a few samples of this study predate the infection). Cell type and time point are not known. The chain joins TRBV5-1 to TRBJ2-5; D uncertain. The CDR3 nucleotides read TGCGCCAGCAGCCTTGATACTTCGGCCTTATTCCCCGAGACCCAGTACTTC. This sequence encodes CASSLDTSALFPETQYF.